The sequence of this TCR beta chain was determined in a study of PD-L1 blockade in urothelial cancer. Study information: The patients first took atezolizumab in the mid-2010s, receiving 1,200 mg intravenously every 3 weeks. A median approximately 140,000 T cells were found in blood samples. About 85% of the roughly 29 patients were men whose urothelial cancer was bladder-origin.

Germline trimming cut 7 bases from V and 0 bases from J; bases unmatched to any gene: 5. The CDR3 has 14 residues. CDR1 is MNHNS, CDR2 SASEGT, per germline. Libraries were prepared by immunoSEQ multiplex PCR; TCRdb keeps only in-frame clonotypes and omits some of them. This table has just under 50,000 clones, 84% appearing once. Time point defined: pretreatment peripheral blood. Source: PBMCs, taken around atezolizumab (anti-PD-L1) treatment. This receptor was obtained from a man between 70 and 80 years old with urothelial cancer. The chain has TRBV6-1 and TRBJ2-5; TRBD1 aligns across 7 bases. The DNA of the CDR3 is TGTGCCAGCAACCCACAGGGGTACCAAGAGACCCAGTACTTC. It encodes CASNPQGYQETQYF.